The entry that follows covers one T cell receptor (beta chain) sequence. As for time point: persistent/refractory GD, antithyroid drugs over 5 years with positive TRAb. Extracted RNA from PBMCs served as the source of the TCR library. The CDR3 length is 17 residues. V was clipped by 4 bases and J by 1 base, with 23 bases between them. From germline, CDR1 is DFQATT and CDR2 SNEGSKA (reference sequence). Library construction for TCR beta used iRepertoire HTBI primers and Arm-PCR of CDR3 regions. TCRdb re-called the multiplex PCR reads with MiXCR, one entry per CDR3 protein. The data contain about 470,000 distinct CDR3 sequences, under 25% of them seen just once; the ten biggest clones take up 7.8%. This sample is drawn from a study of regulatory T cells in long-lasting Graves disease.

The starting material was peripheral blood mononuclear cells (PBMCs), obtained when the disease was refractory, from a patient treated with antithyroid drugs. The chain uses TRBV20-1 and TRBJ2-7; possibly TRBD2 for D (5 bases). This receptor was identified in a female donor with Graves disease. This chain's CDR3 is CSAMGYESGALSYEQYF. The CDR3 nucleotides are TGCAGTGCTATGGGGTATGAGAGCGGTGCCCTATCCTACGAGCAGTACTTC.